This T cell receptor beta chain was sequenced for a study of CD8+CD57+ T cells in acquired aplastic anemia. Study-level information: Sorted CD4+ plus CD8+ cells gave DNA averaging approximately 3.2 ug.

To note about this clonotype: What it binds is unknown. The junction shows a germline mismatch at one end, possibly a read error.

Germline loops: CDR1 SGHNT, CDR2 YENEEA. This CDR3 spans 15 amino acids. CDR3 and TCR beta VDJ profiling relied on genomic DNA as the template. MiXCR, run by TCRdb on the reads, gives a single entry per CDR3 protein. The table lists 250,000 to 300,000 distinct CDR3 sequences, approximately 55% of them singletons, with less than 9.5% in the top ten. The study, taken as a whole, reports: Patients shared just under 30 CD8+ CDR3 sequences with controls.

Sequencing was performed on sorted CD4+, CD8+, or CD8+CD57+ T cells (not recorded which) from PBMCs. The receptor's source is a human donor with severe aplastic anemia or a healthy control (not recorded which). The rearrangement links TRBV11-3 to TRBJ1-4; no clear D gene. The CDR3 reads CASSLYTTTNKKLFF. CDR3 nucleotide sequence: TGTGCCAGCAGCCTTTACACCACAACTAATAAAAAACTGTTTTTT.